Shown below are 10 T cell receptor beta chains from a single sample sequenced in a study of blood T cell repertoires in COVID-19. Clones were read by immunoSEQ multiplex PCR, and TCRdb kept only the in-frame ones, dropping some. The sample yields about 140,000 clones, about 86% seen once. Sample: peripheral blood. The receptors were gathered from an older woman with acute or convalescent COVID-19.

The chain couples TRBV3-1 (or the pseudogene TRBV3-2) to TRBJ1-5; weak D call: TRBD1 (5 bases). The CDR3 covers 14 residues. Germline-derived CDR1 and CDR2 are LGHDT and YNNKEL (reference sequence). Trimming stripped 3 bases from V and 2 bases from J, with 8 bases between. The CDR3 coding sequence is TGTGCCAGCAGCCAGGGGGGGGGCAATCAGCCCCAGCATTTT. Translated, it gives CASSQGGGNQPQHF.

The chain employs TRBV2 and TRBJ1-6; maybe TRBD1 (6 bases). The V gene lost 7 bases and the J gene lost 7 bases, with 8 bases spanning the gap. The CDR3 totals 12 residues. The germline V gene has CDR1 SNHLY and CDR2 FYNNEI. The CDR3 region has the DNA TGTGCCAGCAACAGGGACAATTCACCCCTCCACTTT. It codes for CASNRDNSPLHF.

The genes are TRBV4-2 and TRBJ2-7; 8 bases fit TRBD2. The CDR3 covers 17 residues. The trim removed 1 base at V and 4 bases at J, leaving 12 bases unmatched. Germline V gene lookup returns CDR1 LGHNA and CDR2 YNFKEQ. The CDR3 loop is CASSQVISGGGNYEQYF. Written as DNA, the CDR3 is TGTGCCAGCAGCCAAGTTATATCGGGAGGGGGAAATTACGAGCAGTACTTC.

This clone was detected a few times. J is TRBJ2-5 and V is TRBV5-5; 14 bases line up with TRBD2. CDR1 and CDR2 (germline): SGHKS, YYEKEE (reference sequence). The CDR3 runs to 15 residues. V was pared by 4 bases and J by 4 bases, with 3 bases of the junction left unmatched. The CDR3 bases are TGTGCCAGCAGCGCCGGGACTAGCGGGGGAGAGACCCAGTACTTC. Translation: CASSAGTSGGETQYF.

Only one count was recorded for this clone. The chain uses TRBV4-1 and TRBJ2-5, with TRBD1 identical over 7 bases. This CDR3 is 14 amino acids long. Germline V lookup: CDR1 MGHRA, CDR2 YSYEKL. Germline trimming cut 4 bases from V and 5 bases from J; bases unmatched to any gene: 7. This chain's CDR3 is CASSPTGTAETQYF. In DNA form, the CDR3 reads TGCGCCAGCAGCCCAACCGGGACAGCGGAGACCCAGTACTTC.

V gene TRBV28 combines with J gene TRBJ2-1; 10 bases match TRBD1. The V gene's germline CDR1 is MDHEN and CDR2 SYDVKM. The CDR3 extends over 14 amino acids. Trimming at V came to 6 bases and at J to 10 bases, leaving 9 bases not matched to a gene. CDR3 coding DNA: TGTGCCAGCAGCACCGGGACAGGGGTGGAAGAGCAGTTCTTC. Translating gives CASSTGTGVEEQFF.

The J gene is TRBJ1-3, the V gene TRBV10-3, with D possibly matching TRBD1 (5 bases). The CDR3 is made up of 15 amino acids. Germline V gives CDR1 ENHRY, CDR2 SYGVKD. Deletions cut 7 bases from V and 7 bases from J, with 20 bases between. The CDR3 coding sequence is TGTGCCATCACCGGGGACCCTGCGCGGGGGAACACCATATATTTT. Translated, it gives CAITGDPARGNTIYF.

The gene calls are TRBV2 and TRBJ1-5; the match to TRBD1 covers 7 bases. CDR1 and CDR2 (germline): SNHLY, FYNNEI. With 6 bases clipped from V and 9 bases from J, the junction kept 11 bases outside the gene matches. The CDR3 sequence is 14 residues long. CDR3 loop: CASSSGTAFPPQHF. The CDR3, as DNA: TGTGCCAGCAGCTCCGGGACAGCATTTCCGCCCCAGCATTTT.

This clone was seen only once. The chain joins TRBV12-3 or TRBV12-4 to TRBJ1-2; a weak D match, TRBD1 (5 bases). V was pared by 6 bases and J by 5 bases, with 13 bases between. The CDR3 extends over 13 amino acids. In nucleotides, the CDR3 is TGTGCCAGCAGCCCGACAGAAAAGTATGGCTACACCTTC. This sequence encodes CASSPTEKYGYTF.

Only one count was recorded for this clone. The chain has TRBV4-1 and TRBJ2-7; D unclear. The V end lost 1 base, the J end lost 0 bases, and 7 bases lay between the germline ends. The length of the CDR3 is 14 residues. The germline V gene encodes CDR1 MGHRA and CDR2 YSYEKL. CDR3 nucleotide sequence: TGCGCCAGCAGCCAAGCCCCTTTCTCCTACGAGCAGTACTTC. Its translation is CASSQAPFSYEQYF.